This is a list of T cell receptor beta chains from one sample in a study of T cell changes during pregnancy in multiple sclerosis. The data were produced by immunoSEQ multiplex PCR, yet TCRdb's version contains in-frame clones alone and is incomplete. The table lists 60,000 to 70,000 clones, 91% of them singletons, with about 1.3% in the top ten. Sample: peripheral blood, taken in the third trimester of pregnancy. The receptors shown here come from a female donor in good health, enrolled as a control in a pregnancy study. Both conserved end residues are part of each CDR3. A D gene is named only where the DNA matches it firmly. Clone size is shown for a subset of rows, as once, few, many or a class of expanded clone.

D	V	J	size	CDR3	DNA
NA	TRBV4-3	TRBJ2-1	NA	CASSQDASQRYNEQFF	TGCGCCAGCAGCCAAGATGCTAGTCAGAGGTACAATGAGCAGTTCTTC
TRBD2	TRBV6-4	TRBJ2-1	NA	CASSDSGAGGYNEQFF	TGTGCCAGCAGTGACTCGGGAGCGGGGGGCTACAATGAGCAGTTCTTC
NA	TRBV27	TRBJ2-7	NA	CASSSQTGKGQYF	TGTGCCAGCAGTTCGCAGACGGGGAAGGGGCAGTACTTC
NA	TRBV19	TRBJ1-4	NA	CASSALKSDGKRLFF	TGTGCCAGTAGTGCCCTAAAGTCGGACGGGAAAAGACTGTTTTTT
TRBD1	TRBV7-3	TRBJ1-1	NA	CASSYAGGAPNTEAFF	TGTGCCAGCAGTTACGCAGGGGGCGCACCGAACACTGAAGCTTTCTTT
NA	TRBV30	TRBJ1-2	NA	CAWNGGANYGYTF	TGTGCCTGGAATGGGGGGGCTAACTATGGCTACACCTTC
NA	TRBV6-5	TRBJ1-5	once	CASSRTVSNQPQHF	TGTGCCAGCAGCCGGACAGTTAGCAATCAGCCCCAGCATTTT
NA	TRBV27	TRBJ2-7	few	CASSPLVSGGYEQYF	TGTGCCAGCAGTCCTCTAGTCTCCGGCGGCTACGAGCAGTACTTC
TRBD1	TRBV6-1	TRBJ1-2	NA	CASSFDRGGGYTF	TGTGCCAGCAGTTTCGACAGGGGAGGTGGCTACACCTTC
NA	TRBV6-1	TRBJ1-4	NA	CASNGFTNEKLFF	TGTGCCAGCAACGGGTTCACTAATGAAAAACTGTTTTTT
NA	TRBV4-2	TRBJ2-1	NA	CASSQEGGASYNEQFF	TGTGCCAGCAGCCAAGAAGGAGGAGCCTCCTACAATGAGCAGTTCTTC
TRBD1	TRBV5-1	TRBJ2-7	NA	CASSRAGDRGYEQYF	TGCGCCAGCAGCAGGGCGGGGGACAGGGGCTACGAGCAGTACTTC
TRBD1	TRBV30	TRBJ2-7	once	CAWSPGQGASEQYF	TGTGCCTGGAGCCCGGGACAGGGGGCGTCCGAGCAGTACTTC
NA	TRBV9	TRBJ2-7	NA	CARGALSKKSYEQYF	TGTGCCAGGGGGGCCCTGAGTAAAAAATCCTACGAGCAGTACTTC
NA	TRBV29-1	TRBJ2-3	NA	CSVVLWEQGADTQYF	TGCAGCGTCGTACTCTGGGAGCAAGGAGCAGATACGCAGTATTTT
NA	TRBV18	TRBJ2-2	NA	CASSPPRGAGANTGELFF	TGTGCCAGCTCACCCCCCAGGGGGGCAGGGGCGAACACCGGGGAGCTGTTTTTT
NA	TRBV14	TRBJ1-2	NA	CASSPGTLYGYTF	TGTGCCAGCAGCCCAGGGACTCTCTATGGCTACACCTTC
TRBD1	TRBV6-5	TRBJ2-7	NA	CASRTGTYEQYF	TGTGCCAGCAGGACAGGGACCTACGAGCAGTACTTC
NA	TRBV18	TRBJ2-6	once	CASSPRQVSGANVLTF	TGTGCCAGCTCACCTCGACAGGTATCTGGGGCCAACGTCCTGACTTTC
NA	TRBV7-2	TRBJ1-5	NA	CASSLGQSLFNQPQHF	TGTGCCAGCAGCTTAGGGCAGTCGCTTTTCAATCAGCCCCAGCATTTT
NA	TRBV28	TRBJ1-3	once	CASSLTGKKENTIYF	TGTGCCAGCAGTTTAACCGGGAAGAAAGAAAACACCATATATTTT
NA	TRBV10-3	TRBJ1-4	once	CAIRSTVMDEKLFF	TGTGCCATCAGGTCGACAGTCATGGATGAAAAACTGTTTTTT
NA	TRBV11-3	TRBJ1-4	NA	CASSLYRVNEKLFF	TGTGCCAGCAGCTTGTACAGGGTTAATGAAAAACTGTTTTTT
NA	TRBV7-2	TRBJ1-2	NA	CASSRAPFTNYGYTF	TGTGCCAGCAGCCGCGCACCTTTTACTAACTATGGCTACACCTTC
TRBD1	TRBV19	TRBJ2-7	NA	CASSIGGQGYEQYF	TGTGCCAGTAGTATCGGGGGACAGGGCTACGAGCAGTACTTC
NA	TRBV30	TRBJ1-3	NA	CAWREGGNTIYF	TGTGCCTGGAGGGAGGGTGGAAACACCATATATTTT
TRBD1	TRBV29-1	TRBJ2-7	NA	CSVEGGTGVEQYF	TGCAGCGTTGAAGGAGGGACAGGGGTTGAGCAGTACTTC
NA	TRBV18	TRBJ2-7	NA	CASSPRGPIYEQYF	TGTGCCAGCTCACCTAGGGGTCCCATCTACGAGCAGTACTTC
NA	TRBV7-2	TRBJ1-1	NA	CASSLSDTRRGEAFF	TGTGCCAGCAGCTTATCGGACACGAGACGAGGTGAAGCTTTCTTT
TRBD2	TRBV5-1	TRBJ2-3	NA	CASSQTTSGGAGTDTQYF	TGCGCCAGCAGCCAGACAACTAGCGGGGGGGCGGGCACAGATACGCAGTATTTT
NA	TRBV9	TRBJ2-5	once	CASSVAAAVQETQYF	TGTGCCAGCAGCGTAGCAGCGGCCGTTCAAGAGACCCAGTACTTC
TRBD2	TRBV7-7	TRBJ2-7	once	CASSPRASGYEQYF	TGTGCTAGCAGCCCTCGGGCTAGCGGCTACGAGCAGTACTTC
NA	TRBV25-1	TRBJ2-1	NA	CASSETGGTYNEQFF	TGTGCCAGCAGTGAAACGGGGGGCACCTACAATGAGCAGTTCTTC